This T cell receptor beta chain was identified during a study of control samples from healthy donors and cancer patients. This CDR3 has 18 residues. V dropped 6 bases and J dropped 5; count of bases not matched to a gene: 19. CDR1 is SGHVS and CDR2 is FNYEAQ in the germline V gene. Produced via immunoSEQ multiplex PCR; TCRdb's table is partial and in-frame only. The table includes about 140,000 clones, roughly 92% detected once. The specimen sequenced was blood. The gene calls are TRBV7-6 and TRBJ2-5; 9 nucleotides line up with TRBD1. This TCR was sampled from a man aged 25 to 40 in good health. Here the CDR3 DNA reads TGTGCCAGCAGTCCCCACACCTGGGGGACAGGGACAGATGAGACCCAGTACTTC. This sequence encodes CASSPHTWGTGTDETQYF.